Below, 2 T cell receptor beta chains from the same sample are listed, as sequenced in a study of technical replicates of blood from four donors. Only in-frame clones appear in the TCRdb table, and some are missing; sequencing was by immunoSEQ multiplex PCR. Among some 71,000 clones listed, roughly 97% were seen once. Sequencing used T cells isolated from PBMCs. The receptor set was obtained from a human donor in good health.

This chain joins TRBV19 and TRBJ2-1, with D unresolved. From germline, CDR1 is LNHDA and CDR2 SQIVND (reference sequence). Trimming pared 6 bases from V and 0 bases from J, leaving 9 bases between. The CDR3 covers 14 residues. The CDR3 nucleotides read TGTGCCAGTAGGCCACCGAGCTCCTACAATGAGCAGTTCTTC. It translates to CASRPPSSYNEQFF.

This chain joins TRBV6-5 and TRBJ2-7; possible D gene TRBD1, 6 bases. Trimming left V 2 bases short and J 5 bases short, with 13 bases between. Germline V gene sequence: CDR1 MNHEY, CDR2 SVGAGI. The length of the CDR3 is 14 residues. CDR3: CASSYPDRTDEQYF. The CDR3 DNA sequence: TGTGCCAGCAGTTACCCGGACAGAACCGACGAGCAGTACTTC.